A single sample is the source of the 4 T cell receptor beta chains below, sequenced in a study of shared T cell receptors in the human thymus. Only in-frame clones appear in the TCRdb table, and some are missing; sequencing was by immunoSEQ multiplex PCR. This table has about 660,000 clones, approximately 89% appearing once. The same data also went into a second study, on human thymus T cells.

The material sequenced was thymocytes. The source of these receptors is a boy younger than two with a congenital heart defect.

The chain links TRBV28 to TRBJ1-5; maybe TRBD1 (6 bases). Germline loops: CDR1 MDHEN, CDR2 SYDVKM. V was pared by 6 bases and J by 4 bases, with 10 bases between. The CDR3 runs to 13 residues. CDR3 protein: CASRDRINQPQHF. In DNA, the CDR3 is TGTGCCAGCAGGGACAGAATAAATCAGCCCCAGCATTTT. The variable domain in full, completed from reference TRBV28 and TRBJ1-5, reads DVKVTQSSRYLVKRTGEKVFLECVQDMDHENMFWYRQDPGLGLRLIYFSYDVKMKEKGDIPEGYSVSREKKERFSLILESASTNQTSMYLCASRDRINQPQHFGDGTRLSIL.

The chain couples TRBV28 to TRBJ1-2; TRBD1 matches 12 bases. The CDR3 has 15 residues. Trimming at V came to 7 bases and at J to 4 bases, leaving 7 bases not matched to a gene. The germline gives CDR1 MDHEN, CDR2 SYDVKM. CDR3 sequence (DNA): TGTGCCAGCAAACGTATGGGACAGGGGGCCTATGGCTACACCTTC. Its translation is CASKRMGQGAYGYTF.

There are a few counts of this clone. This rearrangement joins TRBV18 to TRBJ1-5, with no clear D. The germline CDR1 and CDR2 sequences are KGHSH and LQKENI. The CDR3 contains 14 residues. The V gene lost 2 bases and the J gene lost 4 bases, with 9 bases spanning the gap. CDR3 in DNA: TGTGCCAGCTCACCAAGACGGACTAATCAGCCCCAGCATTTT. Its protein is CASSPRRTNQPQHF.

This chain connects TRBV28 to TRBJ1-1; D is possibly TRBD1 (6 bases). V lost 2 bases and J 4 bases, leaving 20 bases between the germline ends. CDR3 size: 17 residues. The germline gives CDR1 MDHEN, CDR2 SYDVKM. Here the CDR3 reads CASSLPNFREGGTEAFF. The CDR3 DNA reads as TGTGCCAGCAGTTTACCCAATTTCCGGGAAGGGGGCACTGAAGCTTTCTTT.